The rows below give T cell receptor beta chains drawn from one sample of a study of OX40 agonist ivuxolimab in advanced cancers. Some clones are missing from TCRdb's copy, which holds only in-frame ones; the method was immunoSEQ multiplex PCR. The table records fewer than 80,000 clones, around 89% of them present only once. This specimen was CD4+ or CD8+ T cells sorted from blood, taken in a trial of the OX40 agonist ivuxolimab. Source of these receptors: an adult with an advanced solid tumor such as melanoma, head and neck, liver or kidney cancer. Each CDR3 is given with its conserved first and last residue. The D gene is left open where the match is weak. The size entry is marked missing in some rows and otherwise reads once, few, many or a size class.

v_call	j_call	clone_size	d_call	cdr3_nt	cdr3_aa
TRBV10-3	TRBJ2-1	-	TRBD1	TGTGCCATCAGTGAGGAGGACAGGCGCCCCTACAATGAGCAGTTCTTC	CAISEEDRRPYNEQFF
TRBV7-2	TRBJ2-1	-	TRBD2	TGTGCCAGCAGCTTACTAGCGGGGTTGGATGAGCAGTTCTTC	CASSLLAGLDEQFF
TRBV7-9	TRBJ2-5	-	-	TGTGCCAGCAGCTTTCAACCGGAGACCCAGTACTTC	CASSFQPETQYF
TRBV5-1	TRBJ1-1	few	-	TGCGCCAGCAGCTTGGAATTTATGAACACTGAAGCTTTCTTT	CASSLEFMNTEAFF
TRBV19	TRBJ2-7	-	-	TGTGCCAGTAGTATGAAGGTTATGAGCTCCTACGAGCAGTACTTC	CASSMKVMSSYEQYF
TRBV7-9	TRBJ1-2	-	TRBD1	TGTGCCAGCAGCTCCACCCTCCGGGACAGGGGGCTGTATGGCTACACCTTC	CASSSTLRDRGLYGYTF
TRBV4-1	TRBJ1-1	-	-	TGCGCCAGCAGCCGGGGACGTGACGTGAACACTGAAGCTTTCTTT	CASSRGRDVNTEAFF
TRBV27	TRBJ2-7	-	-	TGTGCCAGCAGTTATGGGGTGGAGGGCGAGCAGTACTTC	CASSYGVEGEQYF
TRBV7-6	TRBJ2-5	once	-	TGTGCCAGCAGCTCAGGGTTGGAAACGGAGACCCAGTACTTC	CASSSGLETETQYF
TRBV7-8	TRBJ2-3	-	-	TGTGCCAGCAGCTTTCCTACCAGCGGGAGCACAGATACGCAGTATTTT	CASSFPTSGSTDTQYF
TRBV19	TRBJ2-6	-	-	TGTGCCAGTTCTCTCATGGATTACTCTGGGGCCAACGTCCTGACTTTC	CASSLMDYSGANVLTF
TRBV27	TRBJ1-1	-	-	TGTGCCAGCAGTTTATCGGGGGGAAGTTTCACTGAAGCTTTCTTT	CASSLSGGSFTEAFF
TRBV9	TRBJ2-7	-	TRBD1	TGTGCCAGCAGCGTAGAGGTCGGGACAGACTACTACGAGCAGTACTTC	CASSVEVGTDYYEQYF
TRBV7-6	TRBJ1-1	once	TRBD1	TGTGCCAGTAAAAAAAATTCAGGGGGCAGCTTAACTGAAGCTTTCTTT	CASKKNSGGSLTEAFF
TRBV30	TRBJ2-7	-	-	TGTGCCTGGAGTGCTCTAGTCCACGAGCAGTACTTC	CAWSALVHEQYF
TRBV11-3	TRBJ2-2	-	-	TGTGCCAGCAGCTTAGAGGGGGCCGGGGAGCTGTTTTTT	CASSLEGAGELFF
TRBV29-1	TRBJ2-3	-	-	TGCAGCGTTGAAGATCTGGTCACGGTGCTATCAGATACGCAGTATTTT	CSVEDLVTVLSDTQYF
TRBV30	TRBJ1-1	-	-	TGTGCCTGGGAAGACTGGGGGGGCGGTGAAGCTTTCTTT	CAWEDWGGGEAFF
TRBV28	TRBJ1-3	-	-	TGTGCCAGCAGTGTACATACAATGAGAGCTGGAAACACCATATATTTT	CASSVHTMRAGNTIYF
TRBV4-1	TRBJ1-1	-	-	TGCGCCAGCAGCCAAGAACCGGGGGTGAACACTGAAGCTTTCTTT	CASSQEPGVNTEAFF
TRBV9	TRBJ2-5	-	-	TGTGCCAGCAGCGTACAGGAACTCGGAGAGACCCAGTACTTC	CASSVQELGETQYF
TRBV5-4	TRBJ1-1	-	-	TGTGCCAGCAGCTTGGGTGGGGGGGGCACTGAAGCTTTCTTT	CASSLGGGGTEAFF
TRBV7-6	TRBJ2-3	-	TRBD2	TGTGCCAGCAGCCGCGGGACTAGCGGGAGTATCTTCACAGATACGCAGTATTTT	CASSRGTSGSIFTDTQYF
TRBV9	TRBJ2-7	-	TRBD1	TGTGCCAGCAGCCGGGACAGCCCTTTAGAGCAGTACTTC	CASSRDSPLEQYF
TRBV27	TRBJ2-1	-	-	TGTGCCAGCAGTCCCCCCAACAATGAGCAGTTCTTC	CASSPPNNEQFF
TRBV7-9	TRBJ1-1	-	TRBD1	TGTGCCACTACAGACAGGGAAGGGGCTGAAGCTTTCTTT	CATTDREGAEAFF